Listed here are 13 T cell receptor beta chains from one sample, sequenced in a study of blood T cell repertoires in COVID-19 (TCRdb year 2020). The library relied on the immunoSEQ multiplex PCR assay. TCRdb stores this immuneACCESS table with in-frame sequences only. Part of the clones is absent; in the studies checked, under half of the shortfall reflects unresolved V genes, and no reason is known for the rest. Within this sample are 200,000 to 250,000 clones, with around 88% of them counted one time only. Jointly, the top ten make up 3% of the sample. The sequenced material came from peripheral blood. These receptors came from a woman in her twenties or thirties who had recovered from COVID-19.

This clone was detected ten times or more. V and J are TRBV7-6 and TRBJ2-6; a possible D gene is TRBD1 (5 bases). Germline V CDR1 and CDR2: SGHVS, FNYEAQ. The CDR3 is 15 amino acids. Trimming removed 3 bases from V and 2 bases from J, with 8 bases in between. The CDR3 DNA reads as TGTGCCAGCAGCTTCGCAGGGACTGGGGCCAACGTCCTGACTTTC. Translation: CASSFAGTGANVLTF.

The CDR3 nucleotides are TGCGCCAGCAGCTTGTCAACAGGGCCCCAAGAGACCCAGTACTTC. Protein product: CASSLSTGPQETQYF. The chain uses TRBV5-1 and TRBJ2-5; a possible D gene is TRBD1 (6 bases). V lost 1 base and J lost 1, with 11 bases in between. In germline, CDR1 is SGHRS, CDR2 YFSETQ. This CDR3 is built from 15 residues.

Only one count was recorded for this clone. V is TRBV4-1 and J is TRBJ2-3, with D uncertain. This CDR3 spans 14 amino acids. The V gene lost 5 bases and the J gene lost 4 bases, with 13 bases spanning the gap. CDR1 and CDR2 from the germline V gene are MGHRA and YSYEKL. The chain's CDR3 is CASSFGNGADTQYF. In DNA form, the CDR3 reads TGCGCCAGCAGCTTCGGAAACGGAGCAGATACGCAGTATTTT.

Concerning this clone: The sample holds other DNA sequences that translate to the same CDR3. V usage is TRBV5-1 and J usage is TRBJ1-1, with a weak D call TRBD1 (5 bases). The CDR3 is 13 residues long. The germline V gene encodes CDR1 SGHRS and CDR2 YFSETQ. With 1 base removed from V and 5 bases from J, the gap between germline ends came to 9 bases. This CDR3 reads CASSLTGGTEAFF. The CDR3 DNA reads TGCGCCAGCAGCTTGACAGGTGGGACTGAAGCTTTCTTT.

The rearrangement links TRBV30 to TRBJ2-5, with 12 bases fitting TRBD1. Germline V gene sequence: CDR1 GTSNPN, CDR2 SVGIG (reference sequence). V was pared by 3 bases and J by 5 bases, with 10 bases of the junction left unmatched. CDR3 length equals 16 residues. In DNA, the CDR3 is TGTGCCTGGAGCGCTGCGGGACAGGGGGCTTGGGAGACCCAGTACTTC. Amino acid sequence: CAWSAAGQGAWETQYF.

This clone was observed a single time. The CDR3 DNA sequence: TGCGCCAGCAGCCCCTTGTTAGGCGGGGGGGCAGGTGAGCAGTTCTTC. Amino acid sequence: CASSPLLGGGAGEQFF. The gene calls are TRBV5-1 and TRBJ2-1; 9 bases are shared with TRBD2. This CDR3 is built from 16 residues. The germline V gene has CDR1 SGHRS and CDR2 YFSETQ. The V and J ends lost 4 bases and 9 bases, in that order; junction bases with no gene match: 14.

The CDR3 loop is CASSPGRRATTDTQYF. CDR3 coding DNA: TGTGCCAGCAGCCCCGGGAGGAGGGCAACCACAGATACGCAGTATTTT. The rearrangement uses TRBV7-3 and TRBJ2-3; 7 bases are shared with TRBD2. The CDR3 runs to 16 residues. Losses at the gene ends were 5 bases for V and 2 bases for J; bases not matched to a gene: 10. Germline-derived CDR1 and CDR2 are SGHTA and FQGTGA.

V gene TRBV2 combines with J gene TRBJ2-4, with 7 bases lining up with TRBD2. V shed 6 bases and J 7 bases; nucleotides not matched to a gene: 3. The length of the CDR3 is 12 residues. The germline V gene encodes CDR1 SNHLY and CDR2 FYNNEI. In DNA, the CDR3 is TGTGCCAGCAGAGGACTAGGTAACATTCAGTACTTC. It translates to CASRGLGNIQYF.

The CDR3 DNA reads as TGTGCCAGCAGCCAAGAGGGGCGACTAGCGGGGGGGGACGAGCAGTACTTC. Translating it yields CASSQEGRLAGGDEQYF. The V and J genes are TRBV3-1 (or the pseudogene TRBV3-2) and TRBJ2-7, with 14 bases aligning to TRBD2. Unmatched junction bases numbered 6, after V lost 0 bases and J lost 5 bases. The germline V gene encodes CDR1 LGHDT and CDR2 YNNKEL (reference sequence). The CDR3 runs to 17 residues.

This chain joins TRBV30 and TRBJ1-4; D possibly corresponds to TRBD1 (5 bases). Trimming pared 0 bases from V and 8 bases from J, leaving 16 bases between. The CDR3 has 15 residues. The germline V gene has CDR1 GTSNPN and CDR2 SVGIG (reference sequence). The CDR3 bases are TGTGCCTGGAGTGTAATGTCGGGTGGGGGGGAAAAACTGTTTTTT. It is translated as CAWSVMSGGGEKLFF.

This clone was recorded once. The chain is built from TRBV9 and TRBJ2-1; 8 nucleotides match TRBD2. Germline V CDR1 and CDR2: SGDLS, YYNGEE. CDR3 length equals 18 residues. J was trimmed by 4 bases and V by 2 bases; bases with no gene match: 14. This chain's CDR3 is CASSVGSQRLAIYNEQFF. The CDR3 DNA sequence: TGTGCCAGCAGCGTCGGTAGCCAAAGACTAGCGATTTACAATGAGCAGTTCTTC.

The chain has TRBV9 and TRBJ2-3; TRBD1 might be the D (5 bases). The CDR3 length is 15 residues. Germline V gives CDR1 SGDLS, CDR2 YYNGEE. V was shortened by 5 bases and J by 0 bases, with 13 bases between the two germline ends. CDR3 residues: CASSKGSPSTDTQYF. CDR3 DNA sequence: TGTGCCAGCAGTAAGGGGTCCCCGAGCACAGATACGCAGTATTTT.

V is TRBV7-2 and J is TRBJ2-3; 9 nucleotides align to TRBD2. The CDR3 has 15 amino acids. J gave up 4 bases and V 3 bases, and 5 bases lay outside the gene matches. The germline CDR1 and CDR2 sequences are SGHTA and FQGNSA. CDR3 in amino acids: CASSFSASGADTQYF. The CDR3 bases are TGTGCCAGCAGCTTCTCGGCTAGCGGGGCAGATACGCAGTATTTT.